Listed below are T cell receptor beta chains from one sample, sequenced in a study of cytomegalovirus exposure and HLA in healthy donors. Clones were read by immunoSEQ multiplex PCR, and TCRdb kept only the in-frame ones, dropping some. The sample's table shows roughly 50,000 clones. Material: PBMCs. The receptors were sampled from a man in his forties in good health and CMV-seropositive. The CDR3 runs from the conserved cysteine through the conserved F or W.

length: 17; V: TRBV4-2; J: TRBJ2-1; CDR3: CASSQDSQGDSYNEQFF
length: 15; V: TRBV18; J: TRBJ2-1; CDR3: CASSPQREAFDEQFF
length: 11; V: TRBV6-1; J: TRBJ2-7; CDR3: CAAATGDEQYF
length: 15; V: TRBV19; J: TRBJ2-7; CDR3: CASSTRTSGAREQYF
length: 16; V: TRBV5-1; J: TRBJ2-2; CDR3: CASSSSGTANTGELFF
length: 15; V: TRBV30; J: TRBJ2-1; CDR3: CAWSLRGTGDNEQFF
length: 15; V: TRBV18; J: TRBJ2-1; CDR3: CASSPGLGSYNEQFF
length: 13; V: TRBV7-3; J: TRBJ1-2; CDR3: CASSPGGQLGYTF
length: 16; V: TRBV5-5; J: TRBJ1-4; CDR3: CASSPSPGQGNEKLFF
length: 15; V: TRBV11-2; J: TRBJ2-3; CDR3: CASSQAGGVRDTQYF
length: 15; V: TRBV6-4; J: TRBJ1-2; CDR3: CASSDTDRDVARYTF
length: 16; V: TRBV15; J: TRBJ2-2; CDR3: CATSIKRGWDTGELFF
length: 13; V: TRBV2; J: TRBJ2-7; CDR3: CASSGTGDYEQYF
length: 13; V: TRBV6-1; J: TRBJ2-2; CDR3: CASGQWDTGELFF
length: 15; V: TRBV7-9; J: TRBJ1-2; CDR3: CASSLARASPNGYTF
length: 13; V: TRBV6-4; J: TRBJ2-1; CDR3: CASSDSDNNEQFF
length: 15; V: TRBV25-1; J: TRBJ2-2; CDR3: CASSGDRGLTGELFF
length: 13; V: TRBV28; J: TRBJ2-2; CDR3: CASSRDSTGELFF
length: 18; V: TRBV7-2; J: TRBJ2-5; CDR3: CASSLPGFWTTIQETQYF
length: 14; V: TRBV6-1; J: TRBJ2-4; CDR3: CASSGDIAKNIQYF
length: 13; V: TRBV19; J: TRBJ2-3; CDR3: CASRGPRGDTQYF
length: 16; V: TRBV6-1; J: TRBJ1-5; CDR3: CASSGHRGQGNQPQHF
length: 16; V: TRBV4-1; J: TRBJ1-2; CDR3: CASSKGDSQSDYGYTF
length: 13; V: TRBV19; J: TRBJ2-1; CDR3: CASSIAPGNEQFF
length: 15; V: TRBV7-9; J: TRBJ1-4; CDR3: CASSPPTGTSEKLFF
length: 13; V: TRBV11-2; J: TRBJ1-2; CDR3: CASSLAVNYGYTF
length: 14; V: TRBV6-1; J: TRBJ2-3; CDR3: CASIGLAGTDTQYF
length: 12; V: TRBV6-6; J: TRBJ2-7; CDR3: CASSFRGNEQYF
length: 15; V: TRBV10-3; J: TRBJ2-7; CDR3: CAISAGQGGIYEQYF
length: 14; V: TRBV2; J: TRBJ1-5; CDR3: CASREDPSNQPQHF
length: 13; V: TRBV7-9; J: TRBJ1-1; CDR3: CASSTQGDTEAFF
length: 13; V: TRBV19; J: TRBJ1-1; CDR3: CASRGMGHPEAFF
length: 14; V: TRBV28; J: TRBJ1-2; CDR3: CASSGGNSVYGYTF
length: 15; V: TRBV6-5; J: TRBJ2-7; CDR3: CASSYSAENTYEQYF
length: 15; V: TRBV27; J: TRBJ2-3; CDR3: CASSLLAGGTDTQYF
length: 14; V: TRBV4-3; J: TRBJ1-2; CDR3: CASSQEGTNYGYTF
length: 14; V: TRBV6-5; J: TRBJ1-3; CDR3: CASGNGHAGNTIYF
length: 16; V: TRBV6-4; J: TRBJ2-3; CDR3: CASSEGLAGGPDTQYF
length: 14; V: TRBV7-8; J: TRBJ2-7; CDR3: CASSLDRVTDEQYF
length: 15; V: TRBV12-5; J: TRBJ2-2; CDR3: CASGLHDWNTGELFF
length: 16; V: TRBV28; J: TRBJ1-5; CDR3: CASTDVISTSTQPQHF
length: 16; V: TRBV7-8; J: TRBJ2-2; CDR3: CASSPHFGDRTGELFF
length: 16; V: TRBV5-3; J: TRBJ2-2; CDR3: CARSSTSGGATGELFF
length: 14; V: TRBV7-2; J: TRBJ2-5; CDR3: CASSLTSGVETQYF
length: 15; V: TRBV10-2; J: TRBJ2-7; CDR3: CASSEEIGGRYEQYF
length: 14; V: TRBV7-9; J: TRBJ2-5; CDR3: CASTLGGQQETQYF
length: 13; V: TRBV30; J: TRBJ2-5; CDR3: CAWSPPGHSTQYF
length: 17; V: TRBV6-7; J: TRBJ2-5; CDR3: CASSDAYGIIVDETQYF
length: 13; V: TRBV29-1; J: TRBJ1-1; CDR3: CSGRTGPNTEAFF
length: 15; V: TRBV2; J: TRBJ2-3; CDR3: CASNPRRSSTDTQYF
length: 12; V: TRBV7-9; J: TRBJ2-4; CDR3: CASSFRENIQYF
length: 14; V: TRBV18; J: TRBJ2-5; CDR3: CASSPGGVQETQYF
length: 15; V: TRBV11-2; J: TRBJ2-7; CDR3: CASSLDRLETYEQYF
length: 15; V: TRBV30; J: TRBJ2-5; CDR3: CAWNPGTGGSETQYF
length: 15; V: TRBV28; J: TRBJ2-7; CDR3: CASREDRAGSYEQYF
length: 14; V: TRBV19; J: TRBJ2-7; CDR3: CASSEGASAYEQYF
length: 14; V: TRBV5-4; J: TRBJ1-2; CDR3: CASSFSDRDGGYTF
length: 13; V: TRBV7-3; J: TRBJ2-2; CDR3: CASSPTNTGELFF
length: 13; V: TRBV30; J: TRBJ2-5; CDR3: CAWSRRRGETQYF